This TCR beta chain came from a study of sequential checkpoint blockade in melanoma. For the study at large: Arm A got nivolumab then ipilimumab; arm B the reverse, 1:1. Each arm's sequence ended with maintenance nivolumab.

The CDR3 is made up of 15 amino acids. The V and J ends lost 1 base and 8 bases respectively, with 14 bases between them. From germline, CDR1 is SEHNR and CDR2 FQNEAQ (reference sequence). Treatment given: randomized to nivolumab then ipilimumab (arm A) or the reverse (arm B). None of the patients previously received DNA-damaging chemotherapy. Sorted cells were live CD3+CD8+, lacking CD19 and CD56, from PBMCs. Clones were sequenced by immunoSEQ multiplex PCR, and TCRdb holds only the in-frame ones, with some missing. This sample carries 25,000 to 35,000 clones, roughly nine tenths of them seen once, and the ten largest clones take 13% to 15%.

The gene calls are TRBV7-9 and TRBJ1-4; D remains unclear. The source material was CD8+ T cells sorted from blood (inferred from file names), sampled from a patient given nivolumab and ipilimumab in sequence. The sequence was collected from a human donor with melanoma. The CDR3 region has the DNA TGTGCCAGCAGCTTAGAGCACCCGAACGTCGAAAAACTGTTTTTT. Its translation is CASSLEHPNVEKLFF.